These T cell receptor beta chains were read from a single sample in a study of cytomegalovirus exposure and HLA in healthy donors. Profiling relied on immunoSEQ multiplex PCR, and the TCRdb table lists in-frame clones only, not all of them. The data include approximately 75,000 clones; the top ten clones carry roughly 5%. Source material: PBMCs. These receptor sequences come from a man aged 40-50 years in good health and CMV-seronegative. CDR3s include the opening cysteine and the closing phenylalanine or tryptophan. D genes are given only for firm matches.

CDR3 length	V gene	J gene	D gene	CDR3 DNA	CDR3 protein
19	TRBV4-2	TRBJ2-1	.	TGTGCCAGCAGCCAAGATCGGATACAGCGGGTAAGGTCCTACAATGAGCAGTTCTTC	CASSQDRIQRVRSYNEQFF
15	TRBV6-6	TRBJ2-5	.	TGTGCCAGCAGTTACGGGACGGGGGGCGGAGAGACCCAGTACTTC	CASSYGTGGGETQYF
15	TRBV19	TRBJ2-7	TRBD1	TGTGCCAGTACCGCCGGGACAGGCGTTTCCTACGAGCAGTACTTC	CASTAGTGVSYEQYF
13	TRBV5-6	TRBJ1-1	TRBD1	TGTGCCAGCAGCTACCGACAGGGCATTGAAGCTTTCTTT	CASSYRQGIEAFF
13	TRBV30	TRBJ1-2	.	TGTGCCTGGAGTGGACAGCTCAACTATGGCTACACCTTC	CAWSGQLNYGYTF
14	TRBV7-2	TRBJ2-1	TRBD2	TGTGCCAGCAGCTCCGGGGGGATTTTGAATGAGCAGTTCTTC	CASSSGGILNEQFF
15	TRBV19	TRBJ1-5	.	TGTGCCAGTAGTTGGGGGGTTGGGAGCAATCAGCCCCAGCATTTT	CASSWGVGSNQPQHF
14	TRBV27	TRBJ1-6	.	TGTGCCAGCAGTTTCGGATGGGGAGATTCACCCCTCCACTTT	CASSFGWGDSPLHF
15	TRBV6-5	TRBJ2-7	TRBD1	TGTGCCAGCAGTTACTCCGGGACAGGTTCCTACGAGCAGTACTTC	CASSYSGTGSYEQYF
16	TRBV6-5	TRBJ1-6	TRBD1	TGTGCCAGCAGTTACGACGGGACAGGATATAATTCACCCCTCCACTTT	CASSYDGTGYNSPLHF
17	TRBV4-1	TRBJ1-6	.	TGCGCCAGCAGCCAAGGCCAGGCCGACGGCTATAATTCACCCCTCCACTTT	CASSQGQADGYNSPLHF
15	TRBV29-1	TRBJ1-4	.	TGCAGCGTTGAAGCCGGGACATCAACTAATGAAAAACTGTTTTTT	CSVEAGTSTNEKLFF
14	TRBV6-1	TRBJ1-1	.	TGTGCCAGCAGTGTTAGGAGGTCCGGGACTGGAGCTTTCTTT	CASSVRRSGTGAFF
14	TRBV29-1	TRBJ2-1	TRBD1	TGCAGCGGCCTCCGGGACAGGGATATCAATGAGCAGTTCTTC	CSGLRDRDINEQFF
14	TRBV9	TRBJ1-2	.	TGTGCCAGCAGCGAAGGCAGGGCATCCTATGGCTACACCTTC	CASSEGRASYGYTF
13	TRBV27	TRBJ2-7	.	TGTGCCAGCAGTTACAGCTTCTCCTACGAGCAGTACTTC	CASSYSFSYEQYF
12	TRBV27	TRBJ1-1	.	TGTGCCAGCAGGCACACCGACACTGAAGCTTTCTTT	CASRHTDTEAFF
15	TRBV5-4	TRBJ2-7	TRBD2	TGTGCCAGCAGCTTGGTACTAGCGGGAGAATACGAGCAGTACTTC	CASSLVLAGEYEQYF
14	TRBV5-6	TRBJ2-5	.	TGTGCCAGCAGCTTGTACACGCTTCAAGAGACCCAGTACTTC	CASSLYTLQETQYF
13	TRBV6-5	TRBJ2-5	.	TGTGCCAGCAGTTCCGGGAGAGGAAAGACCCAGTACTTC	CASSSGRGKTQYF
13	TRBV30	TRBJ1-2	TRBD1	TGTGCCTGGAGTGTTGGAACAGGGGGTTTCTACACCTTC	CAWSVGTGGFYTF
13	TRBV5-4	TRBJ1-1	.	TGTGCCAGCAGCTTTAATTTGAACACTGAAGCTTTCTTT	CASSFNLNTEAFF
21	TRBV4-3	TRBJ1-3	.	TGCGCCAGCAGCCAAGATAGCGGCGGCGGTTGGACCCTTGGCTCTGGAAACACCATATATTTT	CASSQDSGGGWTLGSGNTIYF
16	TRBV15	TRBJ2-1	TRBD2	TGTGCCACCAGCAGAGACGTCGGACTAGCCTCAAATGAGCAGTTCTTC	CATSRDVGLASNEQFF
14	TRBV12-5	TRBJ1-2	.	TGTGCTAGTGGTTTGGCGACCTCGGGTTATGGCTACACCTTC	CASGLATSGYGYTF
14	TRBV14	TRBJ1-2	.	TGTGCCAGCAGCCAAGATCCAGGGGCCTATGGCTACACCTTC	CASSQDPGAYGYTF
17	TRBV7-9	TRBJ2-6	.	TGTGCCAGCAGCTTAGACTCAGGGCGGTCTGGGGCCAACGTCCTGACTTTC	CASSLDSGRSGANVLTF
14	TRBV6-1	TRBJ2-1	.	TGTGCCACCAGAATCCAGGGGTTCTTCAATGAGCAGTTCTTC	CATRIQGFFNEQFF
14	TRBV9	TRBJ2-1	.	TGTGCCAGCAGCGTACGGGGTTCTGACAATGAGCAGTTCTTC	CASSVRGSDNEQFF
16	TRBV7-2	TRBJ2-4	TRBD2	TGTGCCAGCAGCGCCACTAGCGGGACCGCCAAAAACATTCAGTACTTC	CASSATSGTAKNIQYF
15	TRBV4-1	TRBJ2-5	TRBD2	TGCGCCAGCAGCCGGACCGGGACTAGCCAAGAGACCCAGTACTTC	CASSRTGTSQETQYF
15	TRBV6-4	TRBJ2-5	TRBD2	TGTGCCAGCAGTCTGACTAGCGGGAGTTGGGAGACCCAGTACTTC	CASSLTSGSWETQYF
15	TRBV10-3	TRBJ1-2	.	TGTGCCATCCGCCCAGGGCGAGGTCAGGAGTACGGCTACACCTTC	CAIRPGRGQEYGYTF
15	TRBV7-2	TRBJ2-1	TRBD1	TGTGCCAGCAGTGGCGGACAGGGCCTCTACAATGAGCAGTTCTTC	CASSGGQGLYNEQFF